This entry features one T cell receptor (beta chain) sequence. Its target is unknown. Nominally healthy donors provided the samples, though records likely missed some immune exposures. The sample belongs to a study of cytomegalovirus exposure and HLA in healthy donors. General study results and limits: Because they were indistinguishable, some V segments, including TRBV6-2 and TRBV6-3, were excluded. Earlier analysis yielded a pattern in which most TCR beta V segments were productive about 90% or about 30% of the time. As confirmed in vitro, a few CMV-associated chains were specific for CMV antigens.

PCR involved 60 Vbeta and 13 Jbeta primers. The method was immunoSEQ multiplex PCR; TCRdb's version includes in-frame clones alone and lacks a portion of them. In the table there are 150,000 to 200,000 clones, approximately 80% of which are singletons. Germline V gene lookup returns CDR1 ENHRY and CDR2 SYGVKD. The V segment lost 1 base and the J segment 8 bases; nucleotides outside the gene matches: 8. CDR3 length: 16 amino acids. Sequenced: PBMCs. The origin of this receptor is a woman in her thirties or forties in good health and CMV-seropositive. The chain uses TRBV10-3 and TRBJ2-1; 10 bases line up with TRBD2. The CDR3, as DNA: TGTGCCATCAGTGAGTTTGAGCGGGGGGGTTTAGATGAGCAGTTCTTC. Encoded protein: CAISEFERGGLDEQFF.